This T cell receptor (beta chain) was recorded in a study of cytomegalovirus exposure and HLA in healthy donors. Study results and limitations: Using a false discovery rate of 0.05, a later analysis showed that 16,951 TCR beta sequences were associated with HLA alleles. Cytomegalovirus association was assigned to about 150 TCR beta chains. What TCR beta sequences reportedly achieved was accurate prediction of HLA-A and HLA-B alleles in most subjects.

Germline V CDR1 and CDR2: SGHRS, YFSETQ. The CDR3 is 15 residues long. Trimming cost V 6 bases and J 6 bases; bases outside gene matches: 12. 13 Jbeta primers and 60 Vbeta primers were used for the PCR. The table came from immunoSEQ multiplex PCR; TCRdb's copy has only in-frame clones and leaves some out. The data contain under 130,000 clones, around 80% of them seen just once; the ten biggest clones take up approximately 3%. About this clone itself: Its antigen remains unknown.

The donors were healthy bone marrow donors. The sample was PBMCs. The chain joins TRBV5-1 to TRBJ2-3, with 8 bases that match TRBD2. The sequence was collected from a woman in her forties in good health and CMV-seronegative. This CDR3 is CASTPRPTSADTQYF. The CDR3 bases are TGCGCCAGCACCCCCCGCCCGACTAGCGCGGATACGCAGTATTTT.